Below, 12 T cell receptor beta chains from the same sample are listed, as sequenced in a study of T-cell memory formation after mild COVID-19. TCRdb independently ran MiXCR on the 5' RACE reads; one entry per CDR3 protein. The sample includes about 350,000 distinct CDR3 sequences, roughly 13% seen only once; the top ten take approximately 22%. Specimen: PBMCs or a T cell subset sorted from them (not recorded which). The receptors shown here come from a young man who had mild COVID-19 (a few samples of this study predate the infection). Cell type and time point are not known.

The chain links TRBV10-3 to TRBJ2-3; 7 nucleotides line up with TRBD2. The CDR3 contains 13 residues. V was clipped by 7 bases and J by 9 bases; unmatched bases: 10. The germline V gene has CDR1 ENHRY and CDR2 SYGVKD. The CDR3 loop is CAIKTSEEGTQYF. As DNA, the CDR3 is TGTGCCATCAAAACTAGCGAGGAGGGAACGCAGTATTTT.

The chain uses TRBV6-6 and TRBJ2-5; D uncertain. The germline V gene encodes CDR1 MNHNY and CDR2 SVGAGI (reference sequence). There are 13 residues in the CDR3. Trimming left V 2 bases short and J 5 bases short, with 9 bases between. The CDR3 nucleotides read TGTGCCAGCAGTTACGGTATGCGGGAGACCCAGTACTTC. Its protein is CASSYGMRETQYF.

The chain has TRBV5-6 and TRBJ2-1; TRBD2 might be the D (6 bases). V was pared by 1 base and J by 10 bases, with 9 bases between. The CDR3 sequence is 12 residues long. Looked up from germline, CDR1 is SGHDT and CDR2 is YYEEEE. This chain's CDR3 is CASSLYRGEQFF. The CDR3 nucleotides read TGTGCCAGCAGCTTGTATCGGGGGGAGCAGTTCTTC.

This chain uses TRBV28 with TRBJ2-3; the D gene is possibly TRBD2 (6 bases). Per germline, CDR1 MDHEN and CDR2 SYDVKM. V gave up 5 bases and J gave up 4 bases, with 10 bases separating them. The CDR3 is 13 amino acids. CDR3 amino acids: CASSAGTPDTQYF. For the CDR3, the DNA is TGTGCCAGCAGTGCCGGGACTCCAGATACGCAGTATTTT. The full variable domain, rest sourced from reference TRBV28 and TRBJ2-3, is DVKVTQSSRYLVKRTGEKVFLECVQDMDHENMFWYRQDPGLGLRLIYFSYDVKMKEKGDIPEGYSVSREKKERFSLILESASTNQTSMYLCASSAGTPDTQYFGPGTRLTVL.

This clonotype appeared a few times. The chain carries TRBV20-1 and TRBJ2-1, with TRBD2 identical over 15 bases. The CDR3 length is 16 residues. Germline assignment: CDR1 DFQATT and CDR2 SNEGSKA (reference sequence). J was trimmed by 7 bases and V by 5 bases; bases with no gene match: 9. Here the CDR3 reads CSAARTSGGAGNEQFF. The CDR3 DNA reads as TGCAGTGCTGCTCGGACTAGCGGGGGGGCTGGAAATGAGCAGTTCTTC.

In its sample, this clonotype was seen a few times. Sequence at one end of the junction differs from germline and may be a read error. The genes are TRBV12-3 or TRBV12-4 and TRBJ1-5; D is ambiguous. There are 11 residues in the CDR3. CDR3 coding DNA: TGTGCCAGCAGTTTGGGCAGCCGCCAGGATTTT. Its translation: CASSLGSRQDF.

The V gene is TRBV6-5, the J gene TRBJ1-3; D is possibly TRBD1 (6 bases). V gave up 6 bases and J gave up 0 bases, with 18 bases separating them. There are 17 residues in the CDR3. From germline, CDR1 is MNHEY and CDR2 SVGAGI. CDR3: CASSSDRAHFSGNTIYF. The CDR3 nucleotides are TGTGCCAGCAGCTCGGACAGAGCTCACTTCTCTGGAAACACCATATATTTT.

CDR3 nucleotides: TGTGCCAGCAGCTTATACGACCTCTCTGGAAACACCATATATTTT. It codes for CASSLYDLSGNTIYF. The J gene is TRBJ1-3, the V gene TRBV7-9, with D hard to call. Trimming pared 2 bases from V and 0 bases from J, leaving 8 bases between. The CDR3 contains 15 residues. Germline CDR1 SEHNR, CDR2 FQNEAQ (reference sequence). Full variable domain (outside the CDR3, taken from reference TRBV7-9 and TRBJ1-3): DTGVSQNPRHKITKRGQNVTFRCDPISEHNRLYWYRQTLGQGPEFLTYFQNEAQLEKSRLLSDRFSAERPKGSFSTLEIQRTEQGDSAMYLCASSLYDLSGNTIYFGEGSWLTVV.

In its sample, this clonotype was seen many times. The DNA for the CDR3 is TGTGCCAGCACCAGGGGACTAGCGGGGGGGGCGGATGAGCAGTTCTTC. Protein: CASTRGLAGGADEQFF. V usage is TRBV12-3 or TRBV12-4 and J usage is TRBJ2-1; 16 positions agree with TRBD2. Germline trimming cut 7 bases from V and 8 bases from J; bases unmatched to any gene: 8. This CDR3 has 16 amino acids.

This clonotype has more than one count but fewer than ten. The CDR3 here is CASSLIAGGEQFF. The CDR3 DNA follows: TGTGCCAGCAGCCTGATCGCGGGGGGCGAGCAGTTCTTC. The rearrangement uses TRBV5-6 and TRBJ2-1; the match to TRBD2 covers 8 bases. This CDR3 region has 13 residues. The germline V gene has CDR1 SGHDT and CDR2 YYEEEE. Trimming at V came to 4 bases and at J to 10 bases, leaving 7 bases not matched to a gene.

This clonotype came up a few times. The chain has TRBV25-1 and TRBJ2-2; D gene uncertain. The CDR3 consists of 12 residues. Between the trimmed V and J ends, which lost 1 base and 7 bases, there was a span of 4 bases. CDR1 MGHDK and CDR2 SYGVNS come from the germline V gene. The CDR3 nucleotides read TGTGCCAGCAGTGAATTTAACGGGGAGCTGTTTTTT. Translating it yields CASSEFNGELFF.

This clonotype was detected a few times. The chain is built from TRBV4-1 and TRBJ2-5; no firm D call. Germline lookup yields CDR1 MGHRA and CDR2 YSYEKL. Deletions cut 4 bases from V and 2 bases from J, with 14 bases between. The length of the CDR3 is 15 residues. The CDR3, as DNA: TGCGCCAGCAGCCTCCTCTGGACGGAACAAGAGACCCAGTACTTC. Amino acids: CASSLLWTEQETQYF.